Below, one TCR beta chain is given with its context. The data were produced by immunoSEQ multiplex PCR, yet TCRdb's version contains in-frame clones alone and is incomplete. Of about 370,000 clones listed, roughly 89% were seen once; the top ten hold about 1.8%. CDR1 is MDHEN, CDR2 SYDVKM, per germline. The length of the CDR3 is 16 residues. The J segment lost 3 bases and the V segment lost 6 bases, leaving 6 bases of the junction unmatched. The data were taken from a study of blood T cell repertoires in COVID-19. Participant-given clinical history determined each cohort assignment. Recovered Cohort 3 donors showed two negative PCRs, clearance, or symptom resolution.

The specimen was PBMCs or T cells enriched from blood (not recorded which). This receptor was identified in a woman aged 25 to 39 who had recovered from COVID-19. The rearrangement joins TRBV28 to TRBJ2-1, with 12 positions matching TRBD2. CDR3 sequence (DNA): TGTGCCAGCAGGAGAGGACTAGCGGGAAACTACAATGAGCAGTTCTTC. This codes for CASRRGLAGNYNEQFF.